This T cell receptor (beta chain) was documented in a study of cytomegalovirus exposure and HLA in healthy donors. Study-wide results and limits: One variant, a missense change in DCLRE1C, was linked in a later analysis to TCR beta V- and J-gene trimming. The study dropped some indistinguishable V segments, TRBV6-2 and TRBV6-3 among them. Donors were assumed by presence/absence analyses to have roughly uniform sequencing depth.

Remarks on this clone: Its antigen is not identified.

Researchers ran the PCR with 60 Vbeta and 13 Jbeta primers. Clones were read by immunoSEQ multiplex PCR, and TCRdb kept only the in-frame ones, dropping some. The table lists roughly 200,000 clones, more than 75% of them singletons. The CDR3 has 17 amino acids. Germline CDR1 SGHTA, CDR2 FQGNSA. The germline V and J ends were trimmed by 1 base and 4 bases, with 14 bases remaining between them. This sequence was found in a man younger than 45 in good health and CMV-seronegative. What was sequenced was PBMCs. V usage is TRBV7-2 and J usage is TRBJ1-6; D gene ambiguous. CDR3 sequence reads: CASSLGLRSGYNSPLHF. In DNA form, the CDR3 reads TGTGCCAGCAGCTTAGGGCTTAGGTCAGGTTATAATTCACCCCTCCACTTT.